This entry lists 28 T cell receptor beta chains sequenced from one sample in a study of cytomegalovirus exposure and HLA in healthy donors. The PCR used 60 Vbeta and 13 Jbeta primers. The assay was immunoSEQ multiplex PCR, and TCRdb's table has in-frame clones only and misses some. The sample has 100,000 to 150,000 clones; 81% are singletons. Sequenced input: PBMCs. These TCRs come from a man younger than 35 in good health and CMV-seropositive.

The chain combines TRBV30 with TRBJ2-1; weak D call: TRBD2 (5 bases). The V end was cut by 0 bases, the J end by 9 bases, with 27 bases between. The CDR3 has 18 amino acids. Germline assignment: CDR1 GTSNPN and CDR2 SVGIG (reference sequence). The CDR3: CAWSVPPPPSRERSEQFF. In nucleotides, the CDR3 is TGTGCCTGGAGTGTACCACCCCCGCCTAGCCGAGAAAGAAGTGAGCAGTTCTTC. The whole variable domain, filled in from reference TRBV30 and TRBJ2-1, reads SQTIHQWPATLVQPVGSPLSLECTVEGTSNPNLYWYRQAAGRGLQLLFYSVGIGQISSEVPQNLSASRPQDRQFILSSKKLLLSDSGFYLCAWSVPPPPSRERSEQFFGPGTRLTVL.

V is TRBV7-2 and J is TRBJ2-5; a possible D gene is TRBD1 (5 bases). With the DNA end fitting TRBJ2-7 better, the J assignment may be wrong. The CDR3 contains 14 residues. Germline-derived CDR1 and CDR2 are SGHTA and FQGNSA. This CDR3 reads CASSPYRNSYEQYF. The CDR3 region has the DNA TGTGCCAGCAGCCCGTACAGGAACTCCTACGAGCAGTACTTC.

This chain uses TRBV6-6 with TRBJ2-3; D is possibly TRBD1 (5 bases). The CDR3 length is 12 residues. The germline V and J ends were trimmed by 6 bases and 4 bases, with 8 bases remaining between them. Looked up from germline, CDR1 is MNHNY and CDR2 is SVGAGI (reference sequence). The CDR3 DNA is TGTGCCAGCAGAAGGGGTTCAGATACGCAGTATTTT. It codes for CASRRGSDTQYF.

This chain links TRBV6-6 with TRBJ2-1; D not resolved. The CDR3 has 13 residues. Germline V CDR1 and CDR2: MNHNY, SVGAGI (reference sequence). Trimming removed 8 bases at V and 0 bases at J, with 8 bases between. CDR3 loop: CASRPSSYNEQFF. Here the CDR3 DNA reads TGTGCCAGCCGTCCGAGCTCCTACAATGAGCAGTTCTTC.

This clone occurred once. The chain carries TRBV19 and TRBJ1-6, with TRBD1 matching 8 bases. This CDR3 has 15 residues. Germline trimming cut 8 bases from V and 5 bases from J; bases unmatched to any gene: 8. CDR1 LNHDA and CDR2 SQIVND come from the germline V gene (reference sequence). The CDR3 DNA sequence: TGTGCCAGTTCGGCAGGGGGCCAAAATAATTCACCCCTCCACTTT. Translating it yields CASSAGGQNNSPLHF.

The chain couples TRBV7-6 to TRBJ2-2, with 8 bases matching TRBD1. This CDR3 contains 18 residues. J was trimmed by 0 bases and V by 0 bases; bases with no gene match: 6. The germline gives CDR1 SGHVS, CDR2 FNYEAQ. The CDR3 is CASSLAPPGGANTGELFF. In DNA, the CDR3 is TGTGCCAGCAGCTTAGCCCCTCCAGGGGGCGCGAACACCGGGGAGCTGTTTTTT.

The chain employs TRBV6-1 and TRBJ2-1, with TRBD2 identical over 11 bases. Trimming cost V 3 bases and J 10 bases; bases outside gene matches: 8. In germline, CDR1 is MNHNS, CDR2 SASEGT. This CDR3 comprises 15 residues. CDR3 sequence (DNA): TGTGCCAGCAGTGAGTTTAGCGGGGGGGCCGGAGAGCAGTTCTTC. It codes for CASSEFSGGAGEQFF.

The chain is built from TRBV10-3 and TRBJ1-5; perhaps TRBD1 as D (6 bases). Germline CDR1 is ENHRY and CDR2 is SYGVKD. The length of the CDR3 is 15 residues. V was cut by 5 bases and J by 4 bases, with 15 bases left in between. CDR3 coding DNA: TGTGCCATCAGTCGGACAGACAGCCTTAATCAGCCCCAGCATTTT. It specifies CAISRTDSLNQPQHF.

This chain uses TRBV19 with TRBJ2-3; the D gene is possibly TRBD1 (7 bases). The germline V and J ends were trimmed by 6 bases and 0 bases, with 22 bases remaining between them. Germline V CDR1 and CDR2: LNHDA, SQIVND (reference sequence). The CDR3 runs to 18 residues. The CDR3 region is CASSHRALTGTSTDTQYF. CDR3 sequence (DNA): TGTGCCAGTAGCCACCGGGCCCTGACAGGGACTAGCACAGATACGCAGTATTTT.

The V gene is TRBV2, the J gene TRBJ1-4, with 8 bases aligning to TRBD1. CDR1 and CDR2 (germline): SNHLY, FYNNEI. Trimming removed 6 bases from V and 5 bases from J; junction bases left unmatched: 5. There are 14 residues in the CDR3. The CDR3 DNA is TGTGCCAGCAGCGAGACAGGGGTAAATGAAAAACTGTTTTTT. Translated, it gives CASSETGVNEKLFF.

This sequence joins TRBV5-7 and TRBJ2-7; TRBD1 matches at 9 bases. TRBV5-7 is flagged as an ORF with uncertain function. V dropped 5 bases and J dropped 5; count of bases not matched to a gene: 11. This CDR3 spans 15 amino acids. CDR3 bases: TGTGCCAGCAGTAACGGGCCGGGACAGGGAGACGAGCAGTACTTC. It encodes CASSNGPGQGDEQYF.

The CDR3: CASSKTALSSGNTIYF. CDR3 nucleotide sequence: TGCGCCAGCAGCAAGACAGCCCTAAGCTCTGGAAACACCATATATTTT. V and J are TRBV5-1 and TRBJ1-3; a possible D gene is TRBD1 (5 bases). CDR3 length equals 16 residues. The germline CDR1 and CDR2 sequences are SGHRS and YFSETQ. V was clipped by 4 bases and J by 0 bases, with 14 bases between them.

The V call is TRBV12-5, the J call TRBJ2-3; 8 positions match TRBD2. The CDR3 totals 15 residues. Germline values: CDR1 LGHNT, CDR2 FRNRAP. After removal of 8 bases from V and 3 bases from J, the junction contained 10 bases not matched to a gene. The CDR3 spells CASIETSEKTDTQYF. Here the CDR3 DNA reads TGTGCTAGTATAGAGACTAGCGAGAAAACAGATACGCAGTATTTT.

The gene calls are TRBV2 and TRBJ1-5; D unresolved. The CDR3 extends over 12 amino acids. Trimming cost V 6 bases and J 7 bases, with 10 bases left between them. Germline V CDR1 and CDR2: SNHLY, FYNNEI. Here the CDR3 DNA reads TGTGCCAGCAGGCTAGGAGGCCAGCCCCAGCATTTT. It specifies CASRLGGQPQHF.

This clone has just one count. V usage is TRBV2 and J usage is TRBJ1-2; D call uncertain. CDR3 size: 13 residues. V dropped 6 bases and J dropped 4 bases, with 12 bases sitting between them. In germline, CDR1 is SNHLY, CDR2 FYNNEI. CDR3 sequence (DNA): TGTGCCAGCAGACAACAGATAGGCTATGGCTACACCTTC. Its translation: CASRQQIGYGYTF. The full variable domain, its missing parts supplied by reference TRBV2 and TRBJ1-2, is EPEVTQTPSHQVTQMGQEVILRCVPISNHLYFYWYRQILGQKVEFLVSFYNNEISEKSEIFDDQFSVERPDGSNFTLKIRSTKLEDSAMYFCASRQQIGYGYTFGSGTRLTVV.

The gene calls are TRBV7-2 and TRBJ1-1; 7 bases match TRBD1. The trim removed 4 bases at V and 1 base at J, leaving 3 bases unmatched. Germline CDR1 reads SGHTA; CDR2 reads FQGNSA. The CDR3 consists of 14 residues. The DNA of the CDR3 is TGTGCCAGCAGCTCGAGGACAGGGAACACTGAAGCTTTCTTT. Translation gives CASSSRTGNTEAFF.

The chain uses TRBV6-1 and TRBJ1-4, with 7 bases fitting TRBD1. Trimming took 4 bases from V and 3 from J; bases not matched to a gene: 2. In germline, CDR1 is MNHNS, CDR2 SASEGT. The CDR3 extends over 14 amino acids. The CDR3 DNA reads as TGTGCCAGCAGTGGTGGGACAGCTAATGAAAAACTGTTTTTT. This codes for CASSGGTANEKLFF.

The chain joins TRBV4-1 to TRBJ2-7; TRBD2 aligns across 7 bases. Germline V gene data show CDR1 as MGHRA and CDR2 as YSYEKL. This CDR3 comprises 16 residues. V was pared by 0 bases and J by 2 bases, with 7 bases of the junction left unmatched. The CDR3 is CASSQDSLAETYEQYF. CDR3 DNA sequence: TGCGCCAGCAGCCAAGATTCGCTAGCGGAGACCTACGAGCAGTACTTC.

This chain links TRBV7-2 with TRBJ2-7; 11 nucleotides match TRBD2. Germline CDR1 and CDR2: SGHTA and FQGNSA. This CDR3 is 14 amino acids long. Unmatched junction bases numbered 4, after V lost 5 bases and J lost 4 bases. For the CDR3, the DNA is TGTGCCAGCAGCACTAGCGGGAGTCATTACGAGCAGTACTTC. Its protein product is CASSTSGSHYEQYF.

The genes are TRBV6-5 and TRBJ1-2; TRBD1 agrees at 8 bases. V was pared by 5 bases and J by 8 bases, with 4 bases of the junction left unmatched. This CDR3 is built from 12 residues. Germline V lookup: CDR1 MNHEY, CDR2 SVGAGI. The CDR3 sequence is CASSTDRGGYTF. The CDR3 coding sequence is TGTGCCAGCAGTACCGACAGGGGAGGCTACACCTTC.

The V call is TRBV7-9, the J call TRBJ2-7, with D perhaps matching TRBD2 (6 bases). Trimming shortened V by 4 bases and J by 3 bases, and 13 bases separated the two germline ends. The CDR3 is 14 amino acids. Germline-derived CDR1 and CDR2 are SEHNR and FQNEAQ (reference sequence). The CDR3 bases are TGTGCCAGCAGCTCCTCTAGCGCTCGCTACGAGCAGTACTTC. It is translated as CASSSSSARYEQYF.

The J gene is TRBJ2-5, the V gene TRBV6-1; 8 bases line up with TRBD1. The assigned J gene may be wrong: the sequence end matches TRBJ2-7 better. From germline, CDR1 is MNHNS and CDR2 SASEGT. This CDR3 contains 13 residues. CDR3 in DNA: TGTGCCAGCAGTCGGGACAGGTCCTACGAGCAGTACTTC. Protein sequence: CASSRDRSYEQYF.

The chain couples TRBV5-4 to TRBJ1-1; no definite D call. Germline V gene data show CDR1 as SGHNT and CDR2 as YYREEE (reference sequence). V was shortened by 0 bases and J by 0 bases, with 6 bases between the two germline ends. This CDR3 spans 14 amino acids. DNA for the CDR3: TGTGCCAGCAGCTTGGGACGGGTGAACACTGAAGCTTTCTTT. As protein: CASSLGRVNTEAFF.

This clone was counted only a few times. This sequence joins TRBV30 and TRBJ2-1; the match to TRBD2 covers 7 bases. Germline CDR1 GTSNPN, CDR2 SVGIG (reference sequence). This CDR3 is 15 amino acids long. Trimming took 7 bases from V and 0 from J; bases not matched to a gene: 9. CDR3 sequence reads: CAFVDGGSSYNEQFF. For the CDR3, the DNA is TGTGCCTTCGTGGATGGCGGGAGCTCCTACAATGAGCAGTTCTTC.

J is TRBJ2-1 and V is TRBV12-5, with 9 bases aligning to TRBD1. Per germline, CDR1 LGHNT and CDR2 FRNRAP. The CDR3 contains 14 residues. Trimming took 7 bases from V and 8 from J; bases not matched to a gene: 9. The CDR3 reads CASATGGYFDEQFF. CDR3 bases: TGTGCTAGTGCAACAGGGGGCTACTTCGATGAGCAGTTCTTC.

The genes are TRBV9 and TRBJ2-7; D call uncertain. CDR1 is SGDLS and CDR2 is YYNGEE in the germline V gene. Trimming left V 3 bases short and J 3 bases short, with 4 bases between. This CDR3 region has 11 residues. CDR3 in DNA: TGTGCCAGCAGCGGCGACTACGAGCAGTACTTC. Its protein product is CASSGDYEQYF.

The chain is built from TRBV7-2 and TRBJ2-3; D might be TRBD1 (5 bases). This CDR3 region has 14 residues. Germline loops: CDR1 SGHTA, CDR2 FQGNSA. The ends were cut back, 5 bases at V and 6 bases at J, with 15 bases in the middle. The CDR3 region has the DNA TGTGCCAGCAGCCCACAAAGGACATTGGATACGCAGTATTTT. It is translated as CASSPQRTLDTQYF.

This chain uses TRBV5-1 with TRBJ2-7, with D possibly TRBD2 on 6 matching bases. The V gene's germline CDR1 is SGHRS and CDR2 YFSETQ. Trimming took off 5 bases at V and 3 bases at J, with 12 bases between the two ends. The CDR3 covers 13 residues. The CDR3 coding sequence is TGCGCCAGCAGTGCGGGGACCGGCTACGAGCAGTACTTC. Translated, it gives CASSAGTGYEQYF.